The entry that follows covers one TCR beta chain sequence. This entry belongs to a study of T-cell reconstitution after alpha-beta-depleted transplantation in children. Unique molecular identifiers were incorporated when the TCRbeta library was constructed. MiXCR, applied by TCRdb to the PCR reads, yields one record per CDR3 protein. Seen here are over 300,000 distinct CDR3 sequences, about 9.3% observed once, and the top ten hold approximately 2.3%. The germline gives CDR1 SGDLS, CDR2 YYNGEE. The CDR3 sequence is 15 residues long. Trimming stripped 0 bases from V and 6 bases from J, with 12 bases between.

The source material was PBMCs from the stem cell graft donor, sampled from the stem cell graft. The clonotype was recovered from a human donor who donated a stem cell graft to a child with acute lymphoblastic leukemia. V and J are TRBV9 and TRBJ2-2, with D perhaps matching TRBD1 or TRBD2 (5 bases each). The CDR3 DNA reads as TGTGCCAGCAGCGTAGGGGGACCAATCCCCGGGGAGCTGTTTTTT. This translates into CASSVGGPIPGELFF.